The sample holds many counts of the clone carrying this T cell receptor (beta chain). No antigen is known for it. The V end was cut by 6 bases, the J end by 0 bases, with 12 bases between. The CDR3 runs 15 residues. The germline V gene has CDR1 MNHNS and CDR2 SASEGT. The entry originates in a study of CD8 T cells in ankylosing spondylitis. Study conclusions and caveats: Prior work had noted some motif variants in reactive arthritis blood and synovial fluid. Relatively rare in peripheral blood, disease-linked clones were also CD8+. Clones linked to disease were reported to show significant enrichment in matched ankylosing spondylitis synovial fluid.

TCRdb passed the 5' RACE reads through MiXCR, listing each CDR3 protein once. The table lists approximately 46,000 distinct CDR3 sequences, more than 9.5% of them singletons. The sequencing input was blood, either unsorted or a sorted T cell fraction (not recorded which). This clonotype originated in a male donor with ankylosing spondylitis or in good health (not recorded which). The chain links TRBV6-1 to TRBJ2-1; weak D call: TRBD2 (5 bases). CDR3 sequence (DNA): TGTGCCAGCAGCCCGTTAGCGAGCTCCTACAATGAGCAGTTCTTC. Amino acid sequence: CASSPLASSYNEQFF.